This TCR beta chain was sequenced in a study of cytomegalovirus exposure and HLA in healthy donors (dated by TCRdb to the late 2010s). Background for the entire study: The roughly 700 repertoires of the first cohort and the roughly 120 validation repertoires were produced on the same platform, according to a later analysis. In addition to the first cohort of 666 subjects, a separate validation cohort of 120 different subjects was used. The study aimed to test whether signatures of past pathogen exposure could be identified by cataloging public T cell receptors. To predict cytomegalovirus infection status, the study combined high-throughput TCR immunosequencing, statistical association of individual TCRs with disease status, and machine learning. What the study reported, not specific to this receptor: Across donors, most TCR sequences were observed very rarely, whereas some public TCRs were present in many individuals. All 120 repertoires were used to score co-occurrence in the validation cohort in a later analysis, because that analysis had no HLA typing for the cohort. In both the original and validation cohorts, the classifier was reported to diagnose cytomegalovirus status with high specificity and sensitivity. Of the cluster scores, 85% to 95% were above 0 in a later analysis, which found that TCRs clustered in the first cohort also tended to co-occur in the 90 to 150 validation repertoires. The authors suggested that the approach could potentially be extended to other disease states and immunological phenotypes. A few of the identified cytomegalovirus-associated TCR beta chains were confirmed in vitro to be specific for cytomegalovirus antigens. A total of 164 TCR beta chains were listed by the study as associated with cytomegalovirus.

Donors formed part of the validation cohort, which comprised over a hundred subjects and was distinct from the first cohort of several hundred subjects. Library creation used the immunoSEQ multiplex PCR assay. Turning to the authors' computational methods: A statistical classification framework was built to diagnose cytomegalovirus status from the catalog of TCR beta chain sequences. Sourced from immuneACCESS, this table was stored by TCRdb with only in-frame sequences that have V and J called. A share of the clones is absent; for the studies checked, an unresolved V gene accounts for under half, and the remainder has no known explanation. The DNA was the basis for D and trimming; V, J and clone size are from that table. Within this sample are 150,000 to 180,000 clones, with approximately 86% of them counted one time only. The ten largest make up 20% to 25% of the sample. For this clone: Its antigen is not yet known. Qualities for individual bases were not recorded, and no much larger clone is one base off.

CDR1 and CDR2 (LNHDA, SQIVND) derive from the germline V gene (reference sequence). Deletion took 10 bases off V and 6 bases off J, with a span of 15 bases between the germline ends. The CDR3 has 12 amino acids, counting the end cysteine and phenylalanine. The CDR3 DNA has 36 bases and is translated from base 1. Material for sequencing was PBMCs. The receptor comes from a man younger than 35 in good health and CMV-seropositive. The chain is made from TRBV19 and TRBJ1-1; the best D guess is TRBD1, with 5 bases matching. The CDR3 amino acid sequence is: CATMNRSPEAFF. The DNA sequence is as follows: TGTGCCACGATGAACAGGAGTCCTGAAGCTTTCTTT.